Sequencing of this TCR beta chain was carried out in a study of blood T cell repertoires in COVID-19. Clones were sequenced by immunoSEQ multiplex PCR, and TCRdb holds only the in-frame ones, with some missing. The profile shows around 500,000 clones, 80% to 90% of them singletons. This clone appeared once. The sample taken for sequencing was peripheral blood. This TCR derives from a human donor in a cohort sampled during active COVID-19.

The CDR3 region is CASSPATGFEKLFF. CDR3 nucleotide sequence: TGTGCCAGCAGTCCTGCGACAGGGTTTGAAAAACTGTTTTTT. The genes are TRBV28 and TRBJ1-4; 7 nucleotides line up with TRBD1. CDR1 MDHEN and CDR2 SYDVKM come from the germline V gene. This CDR3 region has 14 residues. V shed 5 bases, J shed 7 bases, and the junction held 7 bases outside the gene matches.